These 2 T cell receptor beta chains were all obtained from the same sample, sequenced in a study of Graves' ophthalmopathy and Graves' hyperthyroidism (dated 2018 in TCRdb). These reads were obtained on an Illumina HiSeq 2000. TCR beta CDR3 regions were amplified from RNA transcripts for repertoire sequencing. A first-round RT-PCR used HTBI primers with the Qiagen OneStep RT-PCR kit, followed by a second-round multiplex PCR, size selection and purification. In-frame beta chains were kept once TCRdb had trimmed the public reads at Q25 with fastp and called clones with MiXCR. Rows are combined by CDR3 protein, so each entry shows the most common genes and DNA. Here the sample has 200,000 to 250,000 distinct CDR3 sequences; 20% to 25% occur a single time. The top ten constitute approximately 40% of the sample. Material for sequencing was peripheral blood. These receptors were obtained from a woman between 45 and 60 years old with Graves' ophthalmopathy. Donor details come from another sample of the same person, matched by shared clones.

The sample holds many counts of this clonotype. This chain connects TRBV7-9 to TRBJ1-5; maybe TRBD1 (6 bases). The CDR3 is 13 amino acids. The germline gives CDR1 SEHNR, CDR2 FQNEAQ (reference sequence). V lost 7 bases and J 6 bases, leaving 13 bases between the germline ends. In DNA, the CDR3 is TGTGCCAGCACTTCGACAGGTCTTCAGCCCCAGCATTTT. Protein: CASTSTGLQPQHF.

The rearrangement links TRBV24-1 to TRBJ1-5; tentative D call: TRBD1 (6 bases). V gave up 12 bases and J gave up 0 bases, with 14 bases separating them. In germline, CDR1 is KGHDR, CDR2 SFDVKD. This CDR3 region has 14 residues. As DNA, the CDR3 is TGTGCCCCTCCGGGGGGCGATAGCAATCAGCCCCAGCATTTT. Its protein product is CAPPGGDSNQPQHF.